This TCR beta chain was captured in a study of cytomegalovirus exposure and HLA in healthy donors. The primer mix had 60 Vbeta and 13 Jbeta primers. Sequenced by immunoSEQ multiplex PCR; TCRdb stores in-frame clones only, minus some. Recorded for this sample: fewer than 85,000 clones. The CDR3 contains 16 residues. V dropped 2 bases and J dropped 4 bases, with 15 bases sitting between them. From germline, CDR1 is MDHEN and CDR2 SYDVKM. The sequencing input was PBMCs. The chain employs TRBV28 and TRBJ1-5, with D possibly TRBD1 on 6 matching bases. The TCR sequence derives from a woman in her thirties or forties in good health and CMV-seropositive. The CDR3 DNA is TGTGCCAGCAGTTTAAGTACGGGGGGCTGGAATCAGCCCCAGCATTTT. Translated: CASSLSTGGWNQPQHF.